This T cell receptor beta chain was profiled in a study of early T cells in non-severe SARS-CoV-2 infection. Study information: Sequencing targeted bulk RNA from unsorted whole blood, leaving chains unpaired. Study results and caveats: Reliance on VDJdb matching favored anti-spike CD8 responses; private and CD4 specificities were missed.

Ten or more counts support this clonotype. Its target is unknown. Each single cDNA molecule received a unique molecular identifier. TCRdb re-called the 5' RACE reads with MiXCR, one entry per CDR3 protein. The data show about 46,000 distinct CDR3 sequences, over 8% seen once. CDR1 and CDR2 (germline): SGHRS, YFSETQ. V shed 1 base and J shed 4 bases, with 11 bases lying between them. This CDR3 is built from 14 residues. The origin of this receptor is an adult who was a healthcare worker with PCR-confirmed SARS-CoV-2 infection or an uninfected control (not recorded which). V gene TRBV5-1 combines with J gene TRBJ1-1; D not certain. The source was whole blood, collected at baseline. The DNA of the CDR3 is TGCGCCAGCAGCTTGACGGCGGCGGGCACTGAAGCTTTCTTT. Protein product: CASSLTAAGTEAFF.